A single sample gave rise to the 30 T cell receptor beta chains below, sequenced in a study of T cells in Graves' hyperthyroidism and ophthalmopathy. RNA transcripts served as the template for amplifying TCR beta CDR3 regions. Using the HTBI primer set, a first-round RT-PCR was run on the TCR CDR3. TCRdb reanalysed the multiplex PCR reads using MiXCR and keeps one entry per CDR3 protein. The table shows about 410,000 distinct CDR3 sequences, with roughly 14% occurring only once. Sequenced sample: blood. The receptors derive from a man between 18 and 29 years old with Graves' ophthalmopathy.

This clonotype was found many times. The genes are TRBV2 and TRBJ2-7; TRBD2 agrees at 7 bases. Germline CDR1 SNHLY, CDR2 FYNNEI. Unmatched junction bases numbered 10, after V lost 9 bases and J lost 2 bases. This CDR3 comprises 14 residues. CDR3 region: CASSFIGRAYEQYF. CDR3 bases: TGTGCCAGTTCTTTTATAGGGAGGGCCTACGAGCAGTACTTC.

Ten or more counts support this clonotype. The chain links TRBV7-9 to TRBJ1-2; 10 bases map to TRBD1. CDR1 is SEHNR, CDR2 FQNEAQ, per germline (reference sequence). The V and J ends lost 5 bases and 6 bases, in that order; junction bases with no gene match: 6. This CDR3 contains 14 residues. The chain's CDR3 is CASSLGQGNHGYTF. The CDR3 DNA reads TGTGCCAGCAGCCTGGGACAGGGGAACCATGGCTACACCTTC.

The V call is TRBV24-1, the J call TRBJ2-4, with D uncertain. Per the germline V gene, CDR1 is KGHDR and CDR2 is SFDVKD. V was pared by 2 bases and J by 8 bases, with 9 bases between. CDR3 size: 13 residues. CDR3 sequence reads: CATSDSQWDIQYF. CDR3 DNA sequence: TGTGCCACCAGTGATTCACAATGGGACATTCAGTACTTC.

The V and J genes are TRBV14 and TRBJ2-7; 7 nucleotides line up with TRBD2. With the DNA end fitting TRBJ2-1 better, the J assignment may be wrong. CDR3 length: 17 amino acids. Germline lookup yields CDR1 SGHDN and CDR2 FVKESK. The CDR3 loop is CASSQVRGGYNSYEQFF. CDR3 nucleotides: TGTGCCAGCAGCCAAGTAAGGGGAGGGTACAATTCCTACGAGCAGTTCTTC.

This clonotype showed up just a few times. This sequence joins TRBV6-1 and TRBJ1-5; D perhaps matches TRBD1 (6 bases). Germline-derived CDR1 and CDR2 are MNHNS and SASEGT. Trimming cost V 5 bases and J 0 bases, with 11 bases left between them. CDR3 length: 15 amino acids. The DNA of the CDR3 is TGTGCCAGCAGTACACAGGGCGGTAGCAATCAGCCCCAGCATTTT. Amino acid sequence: CASSTQGGSNQPQHF.

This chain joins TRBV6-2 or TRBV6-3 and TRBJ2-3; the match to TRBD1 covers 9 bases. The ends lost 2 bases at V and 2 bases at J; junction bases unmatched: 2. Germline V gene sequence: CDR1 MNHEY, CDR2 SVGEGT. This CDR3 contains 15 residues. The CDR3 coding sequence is TGTGCCAGCAGTTACGGGACAGGGTACACAGATACGCAGTATTTT. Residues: CASSYGTGYTDTQYF.

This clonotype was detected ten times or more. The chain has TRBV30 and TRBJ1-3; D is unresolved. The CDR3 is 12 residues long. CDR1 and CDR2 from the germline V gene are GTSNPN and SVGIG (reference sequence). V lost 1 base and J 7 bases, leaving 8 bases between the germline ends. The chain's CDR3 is CAWSGVRNTIYF. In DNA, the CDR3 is TGTGCCTGGAGTGGAGTAAGGAACACCATATATTTT.

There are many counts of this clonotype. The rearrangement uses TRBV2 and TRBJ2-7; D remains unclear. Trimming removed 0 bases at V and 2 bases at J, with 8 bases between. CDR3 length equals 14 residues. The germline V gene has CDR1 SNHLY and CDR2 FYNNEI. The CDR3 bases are TGTGCCAGCAGTGAAGCGGCCAGACCCTACGAGCAGTACTTC. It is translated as CASSEAARPYEQYF.

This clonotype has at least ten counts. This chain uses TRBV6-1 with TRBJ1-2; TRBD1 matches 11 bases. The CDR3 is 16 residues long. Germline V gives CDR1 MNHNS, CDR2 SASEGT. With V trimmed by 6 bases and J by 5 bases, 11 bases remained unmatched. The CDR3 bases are TGTGCCAGCAGGAAAAACCGGGACAGGGGGTATTATGGCTACACCTTC. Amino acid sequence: CASRKNRDRGYYGYTF.

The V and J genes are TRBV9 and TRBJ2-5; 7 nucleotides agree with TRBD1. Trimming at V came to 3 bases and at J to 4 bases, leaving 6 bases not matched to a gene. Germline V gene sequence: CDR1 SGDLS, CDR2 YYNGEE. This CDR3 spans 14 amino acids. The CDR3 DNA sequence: TGTGCCAGCAGCGGAGGGGGCGGCGGAGAGACCCAGTACTTC. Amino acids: CASSGGGGGETQYF.

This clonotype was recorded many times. CDR3 DNA: TGTGCCAGCAGTTACTCTTCCAGCGCAGGCACAGATACGCAGTATTTT. Its protein is CASSYSSSAGTDTQYF. V is TRBV6-5 and J is TRBJ2-3; D is uncertain. Germline V gene sequence: CDR1 MNHEY, CDR2 SVGAGI. V was cut by 0 bases and J by 1 base, with 11 bases left in between. CDR3 size: 16 residues.

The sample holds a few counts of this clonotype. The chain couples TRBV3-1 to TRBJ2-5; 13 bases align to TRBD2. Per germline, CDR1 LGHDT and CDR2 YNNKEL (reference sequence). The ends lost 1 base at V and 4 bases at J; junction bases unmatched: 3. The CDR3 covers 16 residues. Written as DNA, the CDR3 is TGTGCCAGCAGCCAAGGACTAGCGGGAGGAAGAGAGACCCAGTACTTC. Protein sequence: CASSQGLAGGRETQYF.

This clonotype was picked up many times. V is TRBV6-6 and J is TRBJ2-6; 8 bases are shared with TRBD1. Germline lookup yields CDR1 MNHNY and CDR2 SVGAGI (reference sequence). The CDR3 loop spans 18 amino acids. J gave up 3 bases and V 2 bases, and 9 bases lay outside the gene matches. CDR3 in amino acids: CASSYPRDRFGGANVLTF. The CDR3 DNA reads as TGTGCCAGCAGTTACCCCCGGGACAGGTTTGGTGGGGCCAACGTCCTGACTTTC.

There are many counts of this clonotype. CDR3 DNA: TGTGCCAGCAGCCCTATTGGGGGACAGACAATTGAAGAGACCCAGTACTTC. Its translation: CASSPIGGQTIEETQYF. The chain couples TRBV28 to TRBJ2-5; 7 bases are shared with TRBD1. V shed 6 bases and J 3 bases; nucleotides not matched to a gene: 16. Per the germline V gene, CDR1 is MDHEN and CDR2 is SYDVKM. The CDR3 covers 17 residues. Combining the CDR3 with reference TRBV28 and TRBJ2-5 gives the whole variable domain DVKVTQSSRYLVKRTGEKVFLECVQDMDHENMFWYRQDPGLGLRLIYFSYDVKMKEKGDIPEGYSVSREKKERFSLILESASTNQTSMYLCASSPIGGQTIEETQYFGPGTRLLVL.

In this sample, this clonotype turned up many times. The CDR3 DNA follows: TGTGCCAGCAGCCCTCGGCCTAGCGGGAGTGACGAGCAGTTCTTC. Translating gives CASSPRPSGSDEQFF. The chain links TRBV7-9 to TRBJ2-1, with TRBD2 matching 10 bases. The CDR3 consists of 15 residues. Per the germline V gene, CDR1 is SEHNR and CDR2 is FQNEAQ (reference sequence). The junction had 11 bases not matched to a gene; V was cut back by 5 bases and J by 10 bases.

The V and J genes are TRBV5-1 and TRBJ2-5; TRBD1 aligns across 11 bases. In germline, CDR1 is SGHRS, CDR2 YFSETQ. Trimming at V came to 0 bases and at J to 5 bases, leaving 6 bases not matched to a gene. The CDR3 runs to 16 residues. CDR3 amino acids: CASSLGTGGSFETQYF. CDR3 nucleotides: TGCGCCAGCAGCTTGGGGACAGGGGGCTCTTTTGAGACCCAGTACTTC.

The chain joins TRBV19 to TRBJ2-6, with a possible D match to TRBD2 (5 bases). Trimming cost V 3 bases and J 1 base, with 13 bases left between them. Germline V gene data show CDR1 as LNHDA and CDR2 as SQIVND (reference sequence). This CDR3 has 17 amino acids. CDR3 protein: CASSMGDLNSGANVLTF. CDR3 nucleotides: TGTGCCAGTAGTATGGGAGACCTAAATTCTGGGGCCAACGTCCTGACTTTC.

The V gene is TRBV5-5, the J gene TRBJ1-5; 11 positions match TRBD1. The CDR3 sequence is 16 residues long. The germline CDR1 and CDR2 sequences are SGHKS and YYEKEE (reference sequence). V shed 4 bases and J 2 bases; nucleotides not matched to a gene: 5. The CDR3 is CASSHRDRGGNQPQHF. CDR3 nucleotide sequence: TGTGCCAGCAGCCACCGGGACAGGGGGGGCAATCAGCCCCAGCATTTT.

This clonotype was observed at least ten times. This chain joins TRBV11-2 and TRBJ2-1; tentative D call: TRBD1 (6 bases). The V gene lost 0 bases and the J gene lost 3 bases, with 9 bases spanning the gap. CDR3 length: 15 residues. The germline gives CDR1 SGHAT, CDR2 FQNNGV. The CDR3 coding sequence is TGTGCCAGCAGCTTAGATACAGGGCACTACAATGAGCAGTTCTTC. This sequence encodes CASSLDTGHYNEQFF.

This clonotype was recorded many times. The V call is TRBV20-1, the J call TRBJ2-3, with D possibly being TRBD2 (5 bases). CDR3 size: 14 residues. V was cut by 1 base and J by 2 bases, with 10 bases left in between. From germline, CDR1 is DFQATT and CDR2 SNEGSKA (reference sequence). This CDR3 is CSARVAGSTDTQYF. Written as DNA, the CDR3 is TGCAGTGCTAGAGTGGCGGGTTCCACAGATACGCAGTATTTT.

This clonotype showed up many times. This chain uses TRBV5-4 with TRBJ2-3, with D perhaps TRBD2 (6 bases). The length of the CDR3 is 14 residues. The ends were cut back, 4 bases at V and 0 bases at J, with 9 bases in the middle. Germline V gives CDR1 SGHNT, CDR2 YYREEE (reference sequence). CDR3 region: CASSGTSSTDTQYF. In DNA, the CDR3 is TGTGCCAGCAGCGGGACTTCTAGCACAGATACGCAGTATTTT.

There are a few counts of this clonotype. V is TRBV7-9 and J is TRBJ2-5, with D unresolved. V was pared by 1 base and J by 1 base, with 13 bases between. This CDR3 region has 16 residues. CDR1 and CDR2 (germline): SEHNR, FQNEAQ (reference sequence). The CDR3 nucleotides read TGTGCCAGCAGCTTAGTCAGAACGGGCCCCCAAGAGACCCAGTACTTC. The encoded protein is CASSLVRTGPQETQYF.

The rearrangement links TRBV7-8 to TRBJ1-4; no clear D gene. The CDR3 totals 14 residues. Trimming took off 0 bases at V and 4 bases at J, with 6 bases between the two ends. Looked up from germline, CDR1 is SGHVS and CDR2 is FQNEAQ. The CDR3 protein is CASSLAGINEKLFF. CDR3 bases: TGTGCCAGCAGCTTAGCTGGGATTAATGAAAAACTGTTTTTT.

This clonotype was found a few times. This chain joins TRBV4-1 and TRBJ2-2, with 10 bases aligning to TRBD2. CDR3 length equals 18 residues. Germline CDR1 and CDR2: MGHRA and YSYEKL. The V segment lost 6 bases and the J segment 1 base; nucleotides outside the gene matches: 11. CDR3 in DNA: TGCGCCAGCAGAAGAGTGCATGGGACTAGCGAGAACACCGGGGAGCTGTTTTTT. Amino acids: CASRRVHGTSENTGELFF.

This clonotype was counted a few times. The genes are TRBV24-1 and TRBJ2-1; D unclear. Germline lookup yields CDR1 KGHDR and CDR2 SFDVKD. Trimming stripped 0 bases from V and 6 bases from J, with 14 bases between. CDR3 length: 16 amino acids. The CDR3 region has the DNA TGTGCCACCAGTGATTTGAGGTGGGCATCGAGCAATGAGCAGTTCTTC. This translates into CATSDLRWASSNEQFF.

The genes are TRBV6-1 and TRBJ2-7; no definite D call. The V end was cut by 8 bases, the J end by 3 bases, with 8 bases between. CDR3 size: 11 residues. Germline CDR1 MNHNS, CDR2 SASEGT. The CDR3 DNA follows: TGTGCCAGCGCAGATGGCTACGAGCAGTACTTC. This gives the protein CASADGYEQYF.

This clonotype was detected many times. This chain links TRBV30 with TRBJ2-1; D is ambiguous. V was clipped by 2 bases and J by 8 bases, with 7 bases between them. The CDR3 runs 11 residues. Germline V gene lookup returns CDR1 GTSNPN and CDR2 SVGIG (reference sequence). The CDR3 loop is CAWSLPDEQFF. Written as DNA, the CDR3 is TGTGCCTGGAGTCTGCCTGATGAGCAGTTCTTC.

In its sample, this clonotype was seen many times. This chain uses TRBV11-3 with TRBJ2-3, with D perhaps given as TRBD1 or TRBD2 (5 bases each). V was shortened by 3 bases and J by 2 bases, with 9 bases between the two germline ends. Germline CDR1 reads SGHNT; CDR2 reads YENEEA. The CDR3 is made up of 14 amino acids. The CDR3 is CASSFGGTTDTQYF. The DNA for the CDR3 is TGTGCCAGCAGCTTCGGTGGGACCACAGATACGCAGTATTTT.

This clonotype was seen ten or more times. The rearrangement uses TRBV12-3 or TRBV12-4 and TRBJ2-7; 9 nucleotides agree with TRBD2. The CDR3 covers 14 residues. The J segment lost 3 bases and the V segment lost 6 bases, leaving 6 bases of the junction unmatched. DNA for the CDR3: TGTGCCAGCAGCTGGACTAGCGATATCTACGAGCAGTACTTC. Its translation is CASSWTSDIYEQYF.

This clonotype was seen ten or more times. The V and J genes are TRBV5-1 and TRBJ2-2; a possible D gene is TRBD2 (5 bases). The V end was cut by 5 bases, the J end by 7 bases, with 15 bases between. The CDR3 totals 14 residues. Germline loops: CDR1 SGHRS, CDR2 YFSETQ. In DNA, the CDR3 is TGCGCCAGCAGACGGACTTCAATGCTCGGGGAGCTGTTTTTT. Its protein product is CASRRTSMLGELFF. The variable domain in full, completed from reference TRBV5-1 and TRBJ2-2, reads KAGVTQTPRYLIKTRGQQVTLSCSPISGHRSVSWYQQTPGQGLQFLFEYFSETQRNKGNFPGRFSGRQFSNSRSEMNVSTLELGDSALYLCASRRTSMLGELFFGEGSRLTVL.